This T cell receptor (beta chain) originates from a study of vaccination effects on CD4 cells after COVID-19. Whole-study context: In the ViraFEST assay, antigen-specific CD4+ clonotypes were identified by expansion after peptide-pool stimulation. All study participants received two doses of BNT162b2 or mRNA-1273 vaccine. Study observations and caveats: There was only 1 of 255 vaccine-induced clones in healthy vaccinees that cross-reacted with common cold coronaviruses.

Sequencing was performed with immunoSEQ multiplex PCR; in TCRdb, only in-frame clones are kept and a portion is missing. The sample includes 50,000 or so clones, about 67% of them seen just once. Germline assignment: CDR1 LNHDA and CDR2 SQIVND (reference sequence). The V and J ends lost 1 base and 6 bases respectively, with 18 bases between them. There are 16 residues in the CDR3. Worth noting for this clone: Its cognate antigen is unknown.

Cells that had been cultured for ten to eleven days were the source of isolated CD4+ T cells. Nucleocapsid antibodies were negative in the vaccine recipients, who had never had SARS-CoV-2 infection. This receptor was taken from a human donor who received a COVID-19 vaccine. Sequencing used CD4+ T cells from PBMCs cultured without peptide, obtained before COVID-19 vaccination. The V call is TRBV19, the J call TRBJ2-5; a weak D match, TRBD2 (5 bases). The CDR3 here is CASSIVADPSLQTQYF. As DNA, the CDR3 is TGTGCCAGTAGTATAGTCGCCGACCCTAGCCTGCAGACCCAGTACTTC.